What follows are 5 T cell receptor beta chains derived from one specimen sequenced in a study of OX40 agonist ivuxolimab in advanced cancers. The method was immunoSEQ multiplex PCR; TCRdb's version includes in-frame clones alone and lacks a portion of them. This table has 90,000 to 100,000 clones, almost 90% appearing once. The specimen comprised CD4+ or CD8+ T cells sorted from blood, sampled in a trial of the OX40 agonist ivuxolimab. The receptors originated from an adult with an advanced solid tumor such as melanoma, head and neck, liver or kidney cancer.

V gene TRBV5-1 combines with J gene TRBJ2-7, with 9 bases fitting TRBD2. CDR3 length equals 17 residues. The germline gives CDR1 SGHRS, CDR2 YFSETQ. V was pared by 4 bases and J by 4 bases, with 15 bases of the junction left unmatched. The CDR3 DNA reads TGCGCCAGCAGCCGGACCCCGGGACTAGCCGGAAAATACGAGCAGTACTTC. Translating it yields CASSRTPGLAGKYEQYF.

The gene calls are TRBV2 and TRBJ2-2, with a possible D match to TRBD1 (5 bases). Germline CDR1 SNHLY, CDR2 FYNNEI. V lost 4 bases and J 3 bases, leaving 6 bases between the germline ends. This CDR3 spans 13 amino acids. The CDR3 sequence: CASSGGYTGELFF. The CDR3 region has the DNA TGTGCCAGCAGTGGGGGCTACACCGGGGAGCTGTTTTTT.

The rearrangement joins TRBV7-8 to TRBJ2-1; perhaps D is TRBD1 or TRBD2 (6 bases each). Looked up from germline, CDR1 is SGHVS and CDR2 is FQNEAQ. Trimming stripped 5 bases from V and 10 bases from J, with 18 bases between. This CDR3 is 14 amino acids long. CDR3 sequence reads: CASSKGHAAGEQFF. CDR3 sequence (DNA): TGTGCCAGCAGCAAGGGACACGCGGCGGGGGAGCAGTTCTTC.

This clone has a single count. This rearrangement joins TRBV6-1 to TRBJ2-6, with D hard to call. The CDR3 contains 19 residues. Germline V gene sequence: CDR1 MNHNS, CDR2 SASEGT. V dropped 2 bases and J dropped 3 bases, with 20 bases sitting between them. Here the CDR3 reads CASSEIAKWLPGGANVLTF. In DNA, the CDR3 is TGTGCCAGCAGTGAAATTGCTAAATGGTTACCCGGTGGGGCCAACGTCCTGACTTTC.

V gene TRBV7-8 combines with J gene TRBJ2-3; maybe TRBD2 (6 bases). This CDR3 is 16 amino acids long. The germline CDR1 and CDR2 sequences are SGHVS and FQNEAQ. Between the trimmed V and J ends, which lost 1 base and 1 base, there was a span of 12 bases. CDR3 region: CASSLDLRGGTDTQYF. Here the CDR3 DNA reads TGTGCCAGCAGCTTAGATTTGCGGGGCGGCACAGATACGCAGTATTTT.